The 19 T cell receptor beta chains below all came from one sample that was sequenced in a study of PD-L1 blockade in urothelial cancer. Time point denoted: pretreatment peripheral blood. TCRdb's table, derived via immunoSEQ multiplex PCR, lists solely in-frame clones and lacks some. The sample yields about 86,000 clones, roughly 84% seen once. Here the sequenced sample was PBMCs, taken around atezolizumab (anti-PD-L1) treatment. The receptors stem from a man in his fifties or sixties with urothelial cancer.

The chain links TRBV5-1 to TRBJ2-3; TRBD2 agrees at 9 bases. Germline CDR1 is SGHRS and CDR2 is YFSETQ. After removal of 0 bases from V and 1 base from J, the junction contained 3 bases not matched to a gene. The CDR3 runs to 16 residues. CDR3 in DNA: TGCGCCAGCAGCTTGGGACTAGCGGATCGCACAGATACGCAGTATTTT. Residues: CASSLGLADRTDTQYF. Based on the CDR3 plus reference TRBV5-1 and TRBJ2-3, the full variable domain is KAGVTQTPRYLIKTRGQQVTLSCSPISGHRSVSWYQQTPGQGLQFLFEYFSETQRNKGNFPGRFSGRQFSNSRSEMNVSTLELGDSALYLCASSLGLADRTDTQYFGPGTRLTVL.

The chain has TRBV6-5 and TRBJ2-3, with 7 bases aligning to TRBD1. The V gene end was trimmed by 5 bases and the J gene end by 0 bases; junction bases not matched to a gene: 2. The CDR3 length is 14 residues. The germline gives CDR1 MNHEY, CDR2 SVGAGI. The chain's CDR3 is CASSDRASTDTQYF. The CDR3 region has the DNA TGTGCCAGCAGTGACAGGGCTAGCACAGATACGCAGTATTTT.

The rearrangement uses TRBV11-2 and TRBJ1-1; D uncertain. Trimming took 0 bases from V and 5 from J, leaving 10 bases between them. The V gene's germline CDR1 is SGHAT and CDR2 FQNNGV. The CDR3 sequence is 14 residues long. In nucleotides, the CDR3 is TGTGCCAGCAGCTTAGACAGATTGAGGACTGAAGCTTTCTTT. Translation gives CASSLDRLRTEAFF.

The J gene is TRBJ2-1, the V gene TRBV18; D may be TRBD1 (6 bases). This CDR3 contains 14 residues. CDR1 and CDR2 from the germline V gene are KGHSH and LQKENI. The ends were cut back, 3 bases at V and 9 bases at J, with 15 bases in the middle. The CDR3 loop reads CASSPTQGRGEQFF. The DNA for the CDR3 is TGTGCCAGCTCACCGACACAGGGACGAGGTGAGCAGTTCTTC.

This clone is a singleton in its sample. The genes are TRBV19 and TRBJ2-4; D remains unclear. The germline V and J ends were trimmed by 7 bases and 1 base, with 11 bases remaining between them. The CDR3 runs to 14 residues. CDR1 LNHDA and CDR2 SQIVND come from the germline V gene (reference sequence). The CDR3 here is CASIPPLAKNIQYF. CDR3 nucleotide sequence: TGTGCCAGTATTCCCCCCTTGGCCAAAAACATTCAGTACTTC.

This clone was counted a single time. The rearrangement joins TRBV4-1 to TRBJ2-1; 10 bases line up with TRBD1. CDR3 length equals 22 residues. Germline-derived CDR1 and CDR2 are MGHRA and YSYEKL. V trimming: 0 bases; J trimming: 1 base; junction bases outside the gene matches: 18. CDR3: CASSQEAGTGVFASGSYNEQFF. CDR3 DNA: TGCGCCAGCAGCCAAGAAGCCGGGACAGGGGTTTTTGCTAGCGGTTCCTACAATGAGCAGTTCTTC.

This chain connects TRBV7-9 to TRBJ2-5; TRBD2 might be the D (7 bases). Trimming left V 3 bases short and J 4 bases short, with 18 bases between. The CDR3 covers 16 residues. CDR1 is SEHNR, CDR2 FQNEAQ, per germline (reference sequence). The CDR3 DNA reads TGTGCCAGCAGCTTTAGTATCCCTGCGGGGGCAGAGACCCAGTACTTC. It encodes CASSFSIPAGAETQYF.

This clone was counted once. The chain joins TRBV6-5 to TRBJ1-5; D possibly corresponds to TRBD1 (6 bases). V was pared by 5 bases and J by 0 bases, with 11 bases between. The CDR3 has 15 residues. The germline CDR1 and CDR2 sequences are MNHEY and SVGAGI. In DNA, the CDR3 is TGTGCCAGCAGTCTAGACAGGTTTAGCAATCAGCCCCAGCATTTT. It encodes CASSLDRFSNQPQHF.

This clone was recorded at least ten times. The chain employs TRBV5-8 and TRBJ1-6; D gene uncertain. The V and J ends lost 2 bases and 6 bases respectively, with 3 bases between them. The CDR3 is 12 residues long. The germline gives CDR1 SGHTS, CDR2 YDEGEE. The chain's CDR3 is CASSFRNSPLHF. DNA of the CDR3: TGTGCCAGCAGCTTTCGTAATTCACCCCTCCACTTT.

This clone was seen more than once but under ten times. J is TRBJ2-4 and V is TRBV6-6, with 11 bases that match TRBD1. CDR1 and CDR2 from the germline V gene are MNHNY and SVGAGI (reference sequence). Trimming at V came to 5 bases and at J to 6 bases, leaving 3 bases not matched to a gene. This CDR3 has 14 amino acids. The CDR3 DNA sequence: TGTGCCAGCAGTCAGGGGACAGGGGGAAACATTCAGTACTTC. Translated, it gives CASSQGTGGNIQYF.

The chain is built from TRBV5-1 and TRBJ2-3; TRBD2 matches 11 bases. The germline V gene has CDR1 SGHRS and CDR2 YFSETQ. The length of the CDR3 is 16 residues. Losses at the gene ends were 6 bases for V and 2 bases for J; bases not matched to a gene: 8. CDR3 coding DNA: TGCGCCAGCACGGCTAGCGGGGGGCTGATCACAGATACGCAGTATTTT. It encodes CASTASGGLITDTQYF.

This clone was seen once. This chain joins TRBV5-6 and TRBJ1-2; 8 nucleotides line up with TRBD1. This CDR3 comprises 14 residues. CDR1 SGHDT and CDR2 YYEEEE come from the germline V gene. Trimming removed 3 bases from V and 7 bases from J; junction bases left unmatched: 8. The CDR3 sequence is CASSYEQGAGGYTF. CDR3 in DNA: TGTGCCAGCAGCTACGAGCAGGGGGCGGGTGGCTACACCTTC.

This clone was found once. This chain uses TRBV30 with TRBJ2-4; 7 bases match TRBD1. Germline CDR1 GTSNPN, CDR2 SVGIG (reference sequence). V shed 8 bases, J shed 6 bases, and the junction held 4 bases outside the gene matches. This CDR3 contains 11 residues. The CDR3 reads CAQGGGNIQYF. In DNA, the CDR3 is TGTGCCCAAGGGGGCGGAAACATTCAGTACTTC.

The chain combines TRBV2 with TRBJ1-1; D is possibly TRBD1 (6 bases). Germline CDR1 SNHLY, CDR2 FYNNEI. The V gene lost 6 bases and the J gene lost 0 bases, with 11 bases spanning the gap. There are 14 residues in the CDR3. The DNA for the CDR3 is TGTGCCAGCAGCGACAGGCTCATGAACACTGAAGCTTTCTTT. Residues: CASSDRLMNTEAFF. Filled out from reference TRBV2 and TRBJ1-1, the complete variable domain reads EPEVTQTPSHQVTQMGQEVILRCVPISNHLYFYWYRQILGQKVEFLVSFYNNEISEKSEIFDDQFSVERPDGSNFTLKIRSTKLEDSAMYFCASSDRLMNTEAFFGQGTRLTVV.

The V and J genes are TRBV6-5 and TRBJ2-7; a weak D match, TRBD1 (6 bases). V was trimmed by 0 bases and J by 1 base, leaving 7 bases between them. Germline-derived CDR1 and CDR2 are MNHEY and SVGAGI. CDR3 size: 14 residues. This CDR3 reads CASSYSRGSYEQYF. In nucleotides, the CDR3 is TGTGCCAGCAGTTACTCGAGGGGGTCCTACGAGCAGTACTTC.

V and J are TRBV5-1 and TRBJ2-3; a possible D gene is TRBD1 (6 bases). The CDR3 is 16 residues long. Germline CDR1 reads SGHRS; CDR2 reads YFSETQ. Trimming took 4 bases from V and 2 from J, leaving 17 bases between them. The CDR3, as DNA: TGCGCCAGCAGCGCTGCGTGGGGGACAAACACAGATACGCAGTATTTT. It translates to CASSAAWGTNTDTQYF.

The J gene is TRBJ2-7, the V gene TRBV5-6, with 9 bases identical to TRBD2. Per germline, CDR1 SGHDT and CDR2 YYEEEE. J was trimmed by 2 bases and V by 7 bases; bases with no gene match: 10. The CDR3 has 15 residues. CDR3: CASSRGQREAYEQYF. DNA of the CDR3: TGTGCCAGCTCCCGGGGGCAGCGGGAGGCCTACGAGCAGTACTTC.

This clone was observed once. CDR3 in amino acids: CASSQDLAGRRTDTQYF. In nucleotides, the CDR3 is TGCGCCAGCAGCCAAGATCTAGCAGGGAGGAGAACAGATACGCAGTATTTT. The chain combines TRBV4-3 with TRBJ2-3; a possible D gene is TRBD2 (6 bases). The V and J ends lost 0 bases and 3 bases respectively, with 16 bases between them. The germline CDR1 and CDR2 sequences are LGHNA and YSLEER. The CDR3 covers 17 residues.

J is TRBJ2-5 and V is TRBV5-6; 10 nucleotides align to TRBD1. V trimming: 4 bases; J trimming: 5 bases; junction bases outside the gene matches: 14. This CDR3 has 17 amino acids. Looked up from germline, CDR1 is SGHDT and CDR2 is YYEEEE. DNA of the CDR3: TGTGCCAGCAGCCTGCTGACCGGGACAGGGGAGTTTGAGACCCAGTACTTC. Protein sequence: CASSLLTGTGEFETQYF.